This T cell receptor (beta chain) was sequenced in a study of early T cells in non-severe SARS-CoV-2 infection. The overall study: Sequencing was performed on bulk RNA from unsorted whole blood, leaving chains unpaired.

A remark on this clonotype: Antigen: not known.

The V gene lost 1 base and the J gene lost 4 bases, with 12 bases spanning the gap. Germline V gene data show CDR1 as SGHKS and CDR2 as YYEKEE (reference sequence). The CDR3 has 15 amino acids. Points from the study as a whole: CD4 and private specificities were missed by VDJdb matching, which favored anti-spike CD8 responses.

Individual cDNA molecules received unique molecular identifiers during library preparation. TCRdb called the 5' RACE reads again in MiXCR, with one record for every CDR3 protein. The data contain about 71,000 distinct CDR3 sequences, over 10% of them singletons. This sequence was found in an adult who was a healthcare worker with PCR-confirmed SARS-CoV-2 infection or an uninfected control (not recorded which). The chain uses TRBV5-5 and TRBJ2-1; D ambiguous. Here the sequenced sample was whole blood, taken at baseline. The CDR3 DNA is TGTGCCAGCAGCTTGTACCCGACGAGTTACAATGAGCAGTTCTTC. It yields the protein CASSLYPTSYNEQFF.